Each of the 5 T cell receptor beta chains below was sequenced from the same sample in a study of CD8 T cells in ankylosing spondylitis. The study's findings and limits: A TCR beta motif of roughly 8 highly homologous variants seemed to mark ankylosing spondylitis blood.

TCRdb re-derived calls from the 5' RACE reads in MiXCR, one entry per CDR3 protein. The sample has about 450,000 distinct CDR3 sequences, 25% to 30% seen once. Antigen specificity for these receptors is unknown. What was sequenced was blood, either unsorted or a sorted T cell fraction (not recorded which). Receptors originate from a male donor with ankylosing spondylitis.

The chain links TRBV20-1 to TRBJ1-1; the D gene is possibly TRBD1 (5 bases). Trimming pared 5 bases from V and 1 base from J, leaving 11 bases between. In germline, CDR1 is DFQATT, CDR2 SNEGSKA (reference sequence). This CDR3 spans 13 amino acids. The CDR3 loop is CSAEGGGNTEAFF. In DNA, the CDR3 is TGCAGTGCTGAGGGCGGGGGGAACACTGAAGCTTTCTTT.

V and J are TRBV5-1 and TRBJ2-3, with a tentative D call TRBD1 (6 bases). The germline V gene has CDR1 SGHRS and CDR2 YFSETQ. V shed 3 bases and J shed 5 bases, with 13 bases lying between them. This CDR3 is 14 amino acids long. This chain's CDR3 is CASSSNRAIDTQYF. The DNA of the CDR3 is TGCGCCAGCAGCTCTAACAGGGCGATAGATACGCAGTATTTT.

This chain connects TRBV15 to TRBJ2-5; 8 bases match TRBD2. V lost 1 base and J lost 5; bases outside the gene matches: 3. Germline CDR1 and CDR2: LNHNV and YYDKDF (reference sequence). The CDR3 covers 14 residues. The CDR3 sequence is CATSRVTSGETQYF. The CDR3 region has the DNA TGTGCCACCAGCAGAGTAACTAGCGGTGAGACCCAGTACTTC.

This clonotype was detected only a few times. V and J are TRBV12-3 or TRBV12-4 and TRBJ1-4; weak D call: TRBD1 (6 bases). CDR3 length: 16 amino acids. Trimming stripped 8 bases from V and 7 bases from J, with 23 bases between. The CDR3 bases are TGTGCCAGCTCCAAGCAGGGGCCCACTGGGAGTGAAAAACTGTTTTTT. This encodes CASSKQGPTGSEKLFF.

The CDR3 sequence: CASSSASEQFF. DNA for the CDR3: TGTGCCAGCAGTTCAGCGAGTGAGCAGTTCTTC. The chain links TRBV27 to TRBJ2-1; D gene ambiguous. This CDR3 has 11 amino acids. The germline gives CDR1 MNHEY, CDR2 SMNVEV (reference sequence). Trimming took 4 bases from V and 9 from J, leaving 7 bases between them.